This record concerns one TCR beta chain sequence. Its antigen is not identified. This record belongs to a study of cytomegalovirus exposure and HLA in healthy donors. Study observations and caveats: As a later analysis showed, a missense DCLRE1C variant was linked to trimming of TCR beta V- and J-genes. About 90% or about 30% of the time was how often most TCR beta V segments were productive, according to an earlier analysis. Accurate prediction of most subjects' HLA-A and HLA-B alleles from TCR beta sequences was reported. Investigators reported approximately 170 TCR beta chains as tied to cytomegalovirus.

In the PCR, 60 Vbeta and 13 Jbeta primers were used. The method was immunoSEQ multiplex PCR; TCRdb's version includes in-frame clones alone and lacks a portion of them. The profile covers around 150,000 clones, with over 80% appearing a single time and around 1.6% taken by the ten largest. Sequences were obtained from PBMCs. The sequence derives from a young woman in good health and CMV-seronegative.

In DNA, the CDR3 is TGTGCCAGCAGGCCTGGAGGGAATCAGCCCCAGCATTTT. Its protein product is CASRPGGNQPQHF. This chain links TRBV6-1 with TRBJ1-5; D remains ambiguous. The CDR3 length is 13 residues. CDR1 is MNHNS, CDR2 SASEGT, per germline. The V gene lost 6 bases and the J gene lost 4 bases, with 10 bases spanning the gap.